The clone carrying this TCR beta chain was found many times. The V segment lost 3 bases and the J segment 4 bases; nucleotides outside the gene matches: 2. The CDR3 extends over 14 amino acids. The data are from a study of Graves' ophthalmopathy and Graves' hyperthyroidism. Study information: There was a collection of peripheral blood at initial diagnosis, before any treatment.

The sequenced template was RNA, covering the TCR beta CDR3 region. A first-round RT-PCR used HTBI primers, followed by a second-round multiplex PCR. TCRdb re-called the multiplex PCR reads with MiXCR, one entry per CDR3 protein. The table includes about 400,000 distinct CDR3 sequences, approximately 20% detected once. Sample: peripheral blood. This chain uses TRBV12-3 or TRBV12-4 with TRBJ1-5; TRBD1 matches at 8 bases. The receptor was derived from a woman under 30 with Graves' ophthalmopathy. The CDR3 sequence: CASSLGDRNQPQHF. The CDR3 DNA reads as TGTGCCAGCAGTTTGGGGGACAGGAATCAGCCCCAGCATTTT.